This T cell receptor (beta chain) came from a study of post-analysis software for immune sequencing data. Study in general: Progressive-relapsing, secondary progressive and relapsing-remitting multiple sclerosis were among the disease courses included.

Findings and limits, study-wide: Elevated frequency relative to controls characterized several TRBV segments in patients, TRBV5-6, TRBV5-1 and TRBV20-1 among them.

The CDR3 consists of 13 residues. Germline trimming cut 5 bases from V and 9 bases from J; bases unmatched to any gene: 8. Germline V gene lookup returns CDR1 SGHRS and CDR2 YFSETQ. This clonotype was detected once. The antigen is undetermined. Sequencing libraries made from TCR beta cDNA carried unique molecular identifiers. Via MiXCR, TCRdb re-called the PCR reads, giving one row per CDR3 protein. The sample records 820,000 or so distinct CDR3 sequences, under 70% being singletons. The source is a girl aged 10-17 years with multiple sclerosis. V usage is TRBV5-1 and J usage is TRBJ2-1; 7 positions match TRBD1. The sequenced sample consisted of blood. The DNA for the CDR3 is TGCGCCAGCAGGCCAACAGGGGAAGTTGAGCAGTTCTTC. This gives the protein CASRPTGEVEQFF. Complete variable domain (other parts from reference TRBV5-1 and TRBJ2-1): KAGVTQTPRYLIKTRGQQVTLSCSPISGHRSVSWYQQTPGQGLQFLFEYFSETQRNKGNFPGRFSGRQFSNSRSEMNVSTLELGDSALYLCASRPTGEVEQFFGPGTRLTVL.